The subject of this entry is one T cell receptor beta chain. This sample was taken from a study of ipilimumab plus nivolumab after autologous stem cell transplantation. Study-level background: The DLBCL group included primary refractory and relapsed cases.

From germline, CDR1 is LGHNA and CDR2 YNFKEQ. The CDR3 covers 15 residues. Trimming removed 5 bases at V and 4 bases at J, with 18 bases between. The method was immunoSEQ multiplex PCR; TCRdb's version includes in-frame clones alone and lacks a portion of them. This sample yields 84,000 or so clones, of which about 83% are seen a single time; roughly 2% belongs to the top ten. The chain recombines TRBV4-2 with TRBJ2-7, with a tentative D call TRBD2 (7 bases). The sequence was collected from a male donor with diffuse large B-cell lymphoma. The sequences come from PBMCs, collected in a trial of ipilimumab plus nivolumab as post-transplant consolidation. CDR3 residues: CASSSTIGGPYEQYF. In DNA form, the CDR3 reads TGTGCCAGCAGCTCGACCATCGGGGGGCCTTACGAGCAGTACTTC.